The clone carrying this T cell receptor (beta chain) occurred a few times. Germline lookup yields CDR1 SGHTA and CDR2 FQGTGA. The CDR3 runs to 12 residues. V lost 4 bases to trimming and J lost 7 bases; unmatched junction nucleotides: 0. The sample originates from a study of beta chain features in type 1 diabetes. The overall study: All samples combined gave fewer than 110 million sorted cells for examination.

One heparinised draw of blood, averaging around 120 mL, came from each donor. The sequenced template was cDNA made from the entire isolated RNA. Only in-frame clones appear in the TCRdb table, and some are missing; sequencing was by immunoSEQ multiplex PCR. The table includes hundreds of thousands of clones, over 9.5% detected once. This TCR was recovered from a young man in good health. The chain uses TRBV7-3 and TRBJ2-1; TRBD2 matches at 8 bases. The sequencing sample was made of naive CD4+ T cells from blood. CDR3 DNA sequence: TGTGCCAGCAGCTCGGGGGGGAATGAGCAGTTCTTC. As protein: CASSSGGNEQFF.